The sequence of this T cell receptor (beta chain) was determined in a study of blood T cell repertoires in COVID-19. Turning to the study itself: PBMCs, B-cell-depleted T cells, or T cells were the source of the cDNA or gDNA that made up the material.

In the original analysis: Estimation of nucleated cell counts relied on the amplification of reference gene primers. Produced via immunoSEQ multiplex PCR; TCRdb's table is partial and in-frame only. V, J and clone size derive from that table, while D and trimming were established from the DNA sequence. The sample records roughly 160,000 clones, roughly 86% being singletons. V was trimmed by 0 bases and J by 9 bases, leaving 20 bases between them. The CDR3 is made up of 16 amino acids. CDR1 and CDR2 from the germline V gene are SNHLY and FYNNEI. The chain uses TRBV2 and TRBJ2-5; the D is unclear. Material: peripheral blood. This receptor was taken from a man in his fifties with active or convalescent COVID-19. CDR3 in DNA: TGTGCCAGCAGTGAAGCAGCAGGTTCCCCCCCAAAGGCCCAGTACTTC. Translating gives CASSEAAGSPPKAQYF.